This T cell receptor (beta chain) was documented in a study of blood T cell repertoires in COVID-19. Overall study: Sources were T cells, B-cell-depleted T cells, or PBMCs; the material itself was cDNA or gDNA.

Germline CDR1 is SGHKS and CDR2 is YYEKEE (reference sequence). The CDR3 spans 15 residues. V lost 2 bases, J lost 7 bases, and 16 bases lay in between. Participants spanned ages about 18 to 100 years and resided in 20 to 30 US areas. Cohort allocation depended upon clinical history that participants reported. Original processing notes: Reference gene primers were amplified, and this amplification served to estimate nucleated cell counts. TCRdb's table, derived via immunoSEQ multiplex PCR, lists solely in-frame clones and lacks some. V, J and clone size reflect that table, while D and trimming were determined from the DNA. This table has about 210,000 clones, 81% appearing once. In its sample, this clone was seen a few times.

This chain links TRBV5-5 with TRBJ1-5; the D gene is possibly TRBD1 (6 bases). The sample comprised PBMCs or T cells enriched from blood (not recorded which). The receptor's source is a woman in her fifties or sixties with acute COVID-19. As DNA, the CDR3 is TGTGCCAGCAGCTTCGAGAATGGCGACAGGCAGCCCCAGCATTTT. Translation gives CASSFENGDRQPQHF.